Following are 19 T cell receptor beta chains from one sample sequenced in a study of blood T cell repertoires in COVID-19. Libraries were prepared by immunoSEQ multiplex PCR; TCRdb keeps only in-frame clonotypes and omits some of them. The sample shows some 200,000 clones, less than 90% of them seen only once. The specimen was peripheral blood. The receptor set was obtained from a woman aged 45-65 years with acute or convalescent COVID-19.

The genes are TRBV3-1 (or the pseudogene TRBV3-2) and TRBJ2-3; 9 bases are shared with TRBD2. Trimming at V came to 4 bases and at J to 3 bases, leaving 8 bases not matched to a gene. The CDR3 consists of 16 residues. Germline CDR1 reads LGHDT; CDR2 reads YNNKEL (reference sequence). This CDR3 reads CASSLGGLAGTDTQYF. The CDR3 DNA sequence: TGTGCCAGCAGCCTAGGTGGGCTAGCGGGGACAGATACGCAGTATTTT.

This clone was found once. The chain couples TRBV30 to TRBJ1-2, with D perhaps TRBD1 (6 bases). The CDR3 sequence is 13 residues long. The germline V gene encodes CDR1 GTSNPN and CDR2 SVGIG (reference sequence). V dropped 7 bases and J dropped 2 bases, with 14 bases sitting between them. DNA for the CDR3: TGTGCCTACCTGACAGGCGGAAACTATGGCTACACCTTC. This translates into CAYLTGGNYGYTF. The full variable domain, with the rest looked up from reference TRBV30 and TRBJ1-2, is SQTIHQWPATLVQPVGSPLSLECTVEGTSNPNLYWYRQAAGRGLQLLFYSVGIGQISSEVPQNLSASRPQDRQFILSSKKLLLSDSGFYLCAYLTGGNYGYTFGSGTRLTVV.

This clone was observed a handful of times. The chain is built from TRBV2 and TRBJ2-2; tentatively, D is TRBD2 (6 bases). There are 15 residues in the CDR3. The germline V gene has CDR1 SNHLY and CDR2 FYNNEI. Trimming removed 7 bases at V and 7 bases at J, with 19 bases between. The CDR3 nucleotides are TGTGCCAGCACTATACGGCGGGGCGGAAACGGGGAGCTGTTTTTT. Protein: CASTIRRGGNGELFF.

DNA for the CDR3: TGTGCCAGCACCTACGGGGAGCGCGGGGAGCTGTTTTTT. It yields the protein CASTYGERGELFF. The genes are TRBV27 and TRBJ2-2; D is possibly TRBD2 (5 bases). The V end lost 7 bases, the J end lost 7 bases, and 13 bases lay between the germline ends. Germline CDR1 is MNHEY and CDR2 is SMNVEV (reference sequence). The CDR3 length is 13 residues.

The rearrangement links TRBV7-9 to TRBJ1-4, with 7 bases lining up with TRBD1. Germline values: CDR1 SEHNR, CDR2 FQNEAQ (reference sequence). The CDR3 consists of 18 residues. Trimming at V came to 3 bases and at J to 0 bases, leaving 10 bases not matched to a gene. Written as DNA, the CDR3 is TGTGCCAGCAGCTTGCTGTGGACAGGAGGGTCAACTAATGAAAAACTGTTTTTT. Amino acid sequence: CASSLLWTGGSTNEKLFF.

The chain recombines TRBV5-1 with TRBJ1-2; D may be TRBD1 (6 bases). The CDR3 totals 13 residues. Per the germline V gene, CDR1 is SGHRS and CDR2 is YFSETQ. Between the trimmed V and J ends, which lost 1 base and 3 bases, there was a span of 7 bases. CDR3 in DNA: TGCGCCAGCAGCTTGAACAGGGACTATGGCTACACCTTC. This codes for CASSLNRDYGYTF.

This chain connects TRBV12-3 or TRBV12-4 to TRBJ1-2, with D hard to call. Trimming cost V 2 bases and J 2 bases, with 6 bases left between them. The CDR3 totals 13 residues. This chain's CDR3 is CASSLRGNYGYTF. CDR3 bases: TGTGCCAGCAGTTTACGAGGGAACTATGGCTACACCTTC.

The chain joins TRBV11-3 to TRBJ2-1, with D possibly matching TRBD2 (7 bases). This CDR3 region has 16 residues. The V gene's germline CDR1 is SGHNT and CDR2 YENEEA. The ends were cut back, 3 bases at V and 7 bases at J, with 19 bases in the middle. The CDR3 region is CASSLGGAGLRNEQFF. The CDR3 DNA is TGTGCCAGCAGCTTGGGGGGGGCGGGGTTGAGGAATGAGCAGTTCTTC.

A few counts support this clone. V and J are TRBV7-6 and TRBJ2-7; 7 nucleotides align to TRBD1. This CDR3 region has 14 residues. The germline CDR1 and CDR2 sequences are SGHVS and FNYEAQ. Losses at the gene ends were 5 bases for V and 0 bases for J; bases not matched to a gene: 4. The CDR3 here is CASSHGQASYEQYF. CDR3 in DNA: TGTGCCAGCAGCCACGGACAGGCCTCCTACGAGCAGTACTTC.

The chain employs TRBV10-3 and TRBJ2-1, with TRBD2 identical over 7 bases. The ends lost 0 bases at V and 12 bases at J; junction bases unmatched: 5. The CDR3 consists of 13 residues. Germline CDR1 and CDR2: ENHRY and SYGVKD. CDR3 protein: CAISESSGGGQFF. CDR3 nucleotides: TGTGCCATCAGTGAGTCGTCGGGGGGTGGGCAGTTCTTC.

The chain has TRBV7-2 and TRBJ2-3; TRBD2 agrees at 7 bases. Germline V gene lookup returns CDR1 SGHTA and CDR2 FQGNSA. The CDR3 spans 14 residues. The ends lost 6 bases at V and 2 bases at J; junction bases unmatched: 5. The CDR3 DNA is TGTGCCAGCAGGACGCGGGGGTACACAGATACGCAGTATTTT. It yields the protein CASRTRGYTDTQYF.

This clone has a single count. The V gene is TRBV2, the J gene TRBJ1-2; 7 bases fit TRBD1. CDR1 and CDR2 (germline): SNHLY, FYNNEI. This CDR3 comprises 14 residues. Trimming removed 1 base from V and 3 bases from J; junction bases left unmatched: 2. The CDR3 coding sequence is TGTGCCAGCAGTGAAGGACAGGGATACTATGGCTACACCTTC. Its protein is CASSEGQGYYGYTF.

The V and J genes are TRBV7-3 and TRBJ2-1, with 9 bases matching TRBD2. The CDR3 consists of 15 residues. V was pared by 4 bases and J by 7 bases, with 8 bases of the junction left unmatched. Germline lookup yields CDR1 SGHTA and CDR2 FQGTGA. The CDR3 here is CASSSLAGAENEQFF. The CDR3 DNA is TGTGCCAGCAGCTCCTTAGCGGGGGCTGAAAATGAGCAGTTCTTC. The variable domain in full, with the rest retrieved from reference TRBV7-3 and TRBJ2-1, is GAGVSQTPSNKVTEKGKYVELRCDPISGHTALYWYRQSLGQGPEFLIYFQGTGAADDSGLPNDRFFAVRPEGSVSTLKIQRTERGDSAVYLCASSSLAGAENEQFFGPGTRLTVL.

The CDR3 loop reads CASSSMVAGVRNEQFF. CDR3 bases: TGTGCCAGCAGTTCGATGGTAGCGGGAGTCCGAAATGAGCAGTTCTTC. The chain is built from TRBV27 and TRBJ2-1; 9 bases align to TRBD2. After removal of 4 bases from V and 7 bases from J, the junction contained 11 bases not matched to a gene. The germline gives CDR1 MNHEY, CDR2 SMNVEV (reference sequence). The CDR3 runs 16 residues.

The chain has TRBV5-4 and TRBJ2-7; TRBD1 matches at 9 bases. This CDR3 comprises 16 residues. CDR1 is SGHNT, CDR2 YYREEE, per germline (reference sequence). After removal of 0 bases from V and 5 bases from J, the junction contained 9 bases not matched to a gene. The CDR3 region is CASSLDPGQGPHEQYF. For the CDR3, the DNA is TGTGCCAGCAGCTTGGACCCGGGACAGGGTCCCCACGAGCAGTACTTC.

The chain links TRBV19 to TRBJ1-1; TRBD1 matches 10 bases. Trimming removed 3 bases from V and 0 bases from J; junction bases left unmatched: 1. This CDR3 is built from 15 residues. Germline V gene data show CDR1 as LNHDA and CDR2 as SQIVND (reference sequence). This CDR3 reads CASSMGQGMNTEAFF. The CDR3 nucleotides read TGTGCCAGTAGTATGGGACAGGGGATGAACACTGAAGCTTTCTTT.

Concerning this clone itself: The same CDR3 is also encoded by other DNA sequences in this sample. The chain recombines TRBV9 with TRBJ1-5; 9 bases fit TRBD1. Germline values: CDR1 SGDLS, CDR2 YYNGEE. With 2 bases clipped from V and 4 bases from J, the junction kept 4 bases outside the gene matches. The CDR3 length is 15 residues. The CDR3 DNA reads TGTGCCAGCAGCGTTGGACAGGGGACTAATCAGCCCCAGCATTTT. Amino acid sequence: CASSVGQGTNQPQHF.

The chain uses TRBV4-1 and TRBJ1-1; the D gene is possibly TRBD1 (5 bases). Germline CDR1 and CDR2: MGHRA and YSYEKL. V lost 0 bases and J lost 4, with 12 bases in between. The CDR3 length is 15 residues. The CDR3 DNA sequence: TGCGCCAGCAGCCAAGATCTATCGGGGGGCACTGAAGCTTTCTTT. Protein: CASSQDLSGGTEAFF.

Here the CDR3 reads CASSYFRGGEQYF. For the CDR3, the DNA is TGTGCCAGCAGTTACTTTCGAGGGGGCGAGCAGTACTTC. This chain joins TRBV6-5 and TRBJ2-7; TRBD1 might be the D (6 bases). Germline V lookup: CDR1 MNHEY, CDR2 SVGAGI. The length of the CDR3 is 13 residues. The V end lost 1 base, the J end lost 6 bases, and 10 bases lay between the germline ends.